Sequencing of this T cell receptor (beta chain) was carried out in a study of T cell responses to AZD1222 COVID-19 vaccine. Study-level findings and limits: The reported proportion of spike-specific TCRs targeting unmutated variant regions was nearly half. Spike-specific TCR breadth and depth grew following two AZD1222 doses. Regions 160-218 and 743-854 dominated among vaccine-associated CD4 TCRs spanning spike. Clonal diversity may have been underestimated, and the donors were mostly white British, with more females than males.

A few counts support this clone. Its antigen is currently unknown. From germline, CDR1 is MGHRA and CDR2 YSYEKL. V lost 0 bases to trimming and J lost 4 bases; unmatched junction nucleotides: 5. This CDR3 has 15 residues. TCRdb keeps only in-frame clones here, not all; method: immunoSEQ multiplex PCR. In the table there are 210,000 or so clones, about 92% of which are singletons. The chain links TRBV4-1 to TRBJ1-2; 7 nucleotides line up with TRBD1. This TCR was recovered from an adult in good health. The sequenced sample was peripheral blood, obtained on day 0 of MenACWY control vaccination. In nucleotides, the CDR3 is TGCGCCAGCAGCCAAGACGACAGGGTCTCCTATGGCTACACCTTC. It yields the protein CASSQDDRVSYGYTF.